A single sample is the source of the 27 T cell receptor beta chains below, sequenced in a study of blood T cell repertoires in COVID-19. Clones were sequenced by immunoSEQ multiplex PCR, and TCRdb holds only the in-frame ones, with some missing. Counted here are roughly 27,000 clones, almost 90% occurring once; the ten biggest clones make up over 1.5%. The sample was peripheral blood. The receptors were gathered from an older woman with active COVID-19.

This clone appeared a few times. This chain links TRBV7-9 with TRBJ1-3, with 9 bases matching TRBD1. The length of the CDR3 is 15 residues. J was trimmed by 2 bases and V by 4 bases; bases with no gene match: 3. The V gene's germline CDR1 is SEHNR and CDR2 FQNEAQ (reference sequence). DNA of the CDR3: TGTGCCAGCAGCTACGGACAGGGGACTGGAAACACCATATATTTT. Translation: CASSYGQGTGNTIYF.

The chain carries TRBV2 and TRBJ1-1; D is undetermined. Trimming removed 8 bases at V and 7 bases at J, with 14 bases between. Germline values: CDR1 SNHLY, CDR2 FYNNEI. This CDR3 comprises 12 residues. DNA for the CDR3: TGTGCCAGCGGGGAGGAAGGGTTTGAAGCTTTCTTT. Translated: CASGEEGFEAFF.

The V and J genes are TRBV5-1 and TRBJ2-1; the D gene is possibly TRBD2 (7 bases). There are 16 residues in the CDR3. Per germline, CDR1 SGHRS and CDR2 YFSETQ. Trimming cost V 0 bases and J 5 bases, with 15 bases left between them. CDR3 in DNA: TGCGCCAGCAGCTTGGTGGGCTGGGGGGGCAACAATGAGCAGTTCTTC. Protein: CASSLVGWGGNNEQFF.

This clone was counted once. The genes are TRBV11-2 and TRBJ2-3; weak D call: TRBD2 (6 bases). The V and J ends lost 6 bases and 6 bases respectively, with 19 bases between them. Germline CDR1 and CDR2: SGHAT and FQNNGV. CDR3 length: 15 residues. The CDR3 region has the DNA TGTGCCAGCAGTCGACTAGATCGCCGGCTGGATACGCAGTATTTT. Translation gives CASSRLDRRLDTQYF.

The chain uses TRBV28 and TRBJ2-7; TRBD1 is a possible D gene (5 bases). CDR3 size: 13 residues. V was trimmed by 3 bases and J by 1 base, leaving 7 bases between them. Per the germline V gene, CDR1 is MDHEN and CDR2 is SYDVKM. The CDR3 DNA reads TGTGCCAGCAGTTTTCAGGGATCCTACGAGCAGTACTTC. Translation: CASSFQGSYEQYF.

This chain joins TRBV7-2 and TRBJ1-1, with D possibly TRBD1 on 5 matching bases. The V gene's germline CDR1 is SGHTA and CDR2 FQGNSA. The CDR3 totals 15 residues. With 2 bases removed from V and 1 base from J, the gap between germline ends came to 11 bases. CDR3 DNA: TGTGCCAGCAGCTTAAATGGGGGGGAGAACACTGAAGCTTTCTTT. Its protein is CASSLNGGENTEAFF.

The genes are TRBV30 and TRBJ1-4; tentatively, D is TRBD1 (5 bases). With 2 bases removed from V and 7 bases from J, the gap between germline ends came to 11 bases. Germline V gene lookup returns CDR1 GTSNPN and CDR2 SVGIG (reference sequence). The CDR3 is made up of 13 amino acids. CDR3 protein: CAWSTSQGEKLFF. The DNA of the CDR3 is TGTGCCTGGAGTACCTCGCAGGGTGAAAAACTGTTTTTT.

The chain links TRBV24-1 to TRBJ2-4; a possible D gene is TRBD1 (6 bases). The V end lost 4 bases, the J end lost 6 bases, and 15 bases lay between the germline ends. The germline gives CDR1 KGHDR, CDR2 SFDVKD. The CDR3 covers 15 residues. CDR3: CATSDPDSEGNIQYF. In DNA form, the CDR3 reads TGTGCCACCAGTGACCCGGACAGTGAGGGAAACATTCAGTACTTC.

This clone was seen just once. The CDR3 nucleotides read TGTGCCAGCAGTGACAAAAGTATGACTAGCTGGATGATGAATGAGCAGTTCTTC. Residues: CASSDKSMTSWMMNEQFF. J is TRBJ2-1 and V is TRBV21-1; no DNA check was done on the table's D call, TRBD2. TRBV21-1 is a pseudogene. The CDR3 contains 18 residues.

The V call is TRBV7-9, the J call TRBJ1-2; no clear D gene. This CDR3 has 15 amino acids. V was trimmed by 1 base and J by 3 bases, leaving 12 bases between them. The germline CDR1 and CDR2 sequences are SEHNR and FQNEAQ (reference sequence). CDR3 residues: CASSLDLAGDYGYTF. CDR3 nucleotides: TGTGCCAGCAGCTTAGACTTGGCCGGGGACTATGGCTACACCTTC.

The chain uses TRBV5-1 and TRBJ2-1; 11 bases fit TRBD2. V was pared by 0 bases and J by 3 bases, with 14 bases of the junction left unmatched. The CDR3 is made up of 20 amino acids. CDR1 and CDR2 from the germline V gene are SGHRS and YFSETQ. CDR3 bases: TGCGCCAGCAGCTTGGAGCCATTTAAATTACTAGCGGGAGTCTACAATGAGCAGTTCTTC. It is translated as CASSLEPFKLLAGVYNEQFF.

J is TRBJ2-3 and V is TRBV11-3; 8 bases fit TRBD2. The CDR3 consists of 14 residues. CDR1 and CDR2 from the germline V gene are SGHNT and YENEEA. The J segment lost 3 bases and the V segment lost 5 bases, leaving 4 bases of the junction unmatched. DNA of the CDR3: TGTGCCAGCAGCCTTGGACTAGCTACAGATACGCAGTATTTT. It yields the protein CASSLGLATDTQYF.

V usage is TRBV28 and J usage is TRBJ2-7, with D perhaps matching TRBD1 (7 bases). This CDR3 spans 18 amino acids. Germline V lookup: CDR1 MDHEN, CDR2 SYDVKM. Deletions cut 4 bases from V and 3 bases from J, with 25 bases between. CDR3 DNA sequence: TGTGCCAGCAGTTACCACCGACAGGGAGGAACCAGGGGCTACGAGCAGTACTTC. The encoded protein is CASSYHRQGGTRGYEQYF.

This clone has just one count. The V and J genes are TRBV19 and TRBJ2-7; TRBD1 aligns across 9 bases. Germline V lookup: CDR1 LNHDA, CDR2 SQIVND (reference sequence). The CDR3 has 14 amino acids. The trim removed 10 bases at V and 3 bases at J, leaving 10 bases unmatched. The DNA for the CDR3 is TGTGCCACCTCCCCGGACAGGGGTAACTACGAGCAGTACTTC. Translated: CATSPDRGNYEQYF.

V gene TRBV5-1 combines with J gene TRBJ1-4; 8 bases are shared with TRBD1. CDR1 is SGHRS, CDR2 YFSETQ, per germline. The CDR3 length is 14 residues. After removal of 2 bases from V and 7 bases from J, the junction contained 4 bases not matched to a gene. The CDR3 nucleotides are TGCGCCAGCAGCTTAACAGGGGGGCGTGAAAAACTGTTTTTT. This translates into CASSLTGGREKLFF. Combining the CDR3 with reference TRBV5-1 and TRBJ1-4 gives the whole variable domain KAGVTQTPRYLIKTRGQQVTLSCSPISGHRSVSWYQQTPGQGLQFLFEYFSETQRNKGNFPGRFSGRQFSNSRSEMNVSTLELGDSALYLCASSLTGGREKLFFGSGTQLSVL.

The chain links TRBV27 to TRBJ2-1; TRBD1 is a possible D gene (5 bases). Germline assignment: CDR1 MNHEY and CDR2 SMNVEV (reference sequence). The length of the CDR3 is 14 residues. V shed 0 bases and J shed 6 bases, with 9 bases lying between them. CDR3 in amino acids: CASSLSGLSNEQFF. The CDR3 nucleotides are TGTGCCAGCAGTTTATCGGGGCTCAGCAATGAGCAGTTCTTC.

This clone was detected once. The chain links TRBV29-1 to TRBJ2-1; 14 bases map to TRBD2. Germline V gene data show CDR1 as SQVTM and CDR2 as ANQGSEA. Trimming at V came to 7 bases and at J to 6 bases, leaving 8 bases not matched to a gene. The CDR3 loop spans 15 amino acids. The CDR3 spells CSGKKGTSGSNEQFF. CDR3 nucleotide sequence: TGCAGCGGTAAAAAGGGGACTAGCGGGAGCAATGAGCAGTTCTTC.

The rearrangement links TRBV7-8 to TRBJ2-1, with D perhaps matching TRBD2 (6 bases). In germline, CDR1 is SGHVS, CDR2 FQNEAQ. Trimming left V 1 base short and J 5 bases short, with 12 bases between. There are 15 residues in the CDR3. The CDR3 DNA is TGTGCCAGCAGCTTAGGACCGGGAGTACACAATGAGCAGTTCTTC. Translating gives CASSLGPGVHNEQFF.

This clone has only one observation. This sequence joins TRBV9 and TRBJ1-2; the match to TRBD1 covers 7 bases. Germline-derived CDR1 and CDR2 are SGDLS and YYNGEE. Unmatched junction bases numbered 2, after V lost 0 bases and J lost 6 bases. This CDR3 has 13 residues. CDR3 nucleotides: TGTGCCAGCAGCGTAGAGGGGGCGGATGGCTACACCTTC. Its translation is CASSVEGADGYTF.

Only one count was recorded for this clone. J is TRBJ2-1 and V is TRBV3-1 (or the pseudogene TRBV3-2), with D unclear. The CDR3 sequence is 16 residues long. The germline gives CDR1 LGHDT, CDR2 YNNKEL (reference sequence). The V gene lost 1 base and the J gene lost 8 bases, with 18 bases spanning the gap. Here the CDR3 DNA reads TGTGCCAGCAGCCAAGGGTCCGGGTACCCGCCTCATGAGCAGTTCTTC. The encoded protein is CASSQGSGYPPHEQFF.

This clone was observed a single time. The CDR3 coding sequence is TGTGCCAGCAGCCCGACGCCTAGCGGGGCTTCCTACAATGAGCAGTTCTTC. Protein product: CASSPTPSGASYNEQFF. The V gene is TRBV5-4, the J gene TRBJ2-1, with 9 bases matching TRBD2. With 4 bases clipped from V and 1 base from J, the junction kept 9 bases outside the gene matches. CDR3 length: 17 amino acids. Germline V gene sequence: CDR1 SGHNT, CDR2 YYREEE (reference sequence).

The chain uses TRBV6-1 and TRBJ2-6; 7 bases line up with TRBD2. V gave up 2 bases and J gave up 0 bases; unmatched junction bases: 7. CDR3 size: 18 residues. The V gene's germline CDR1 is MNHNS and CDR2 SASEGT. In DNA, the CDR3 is TGTGCCAGCAGTGAAAAGCGGCCTAGCGGCTCTGGGGCCAACGTCCTGACTTTC. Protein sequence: CASSEKRPSGSGANVLTF.

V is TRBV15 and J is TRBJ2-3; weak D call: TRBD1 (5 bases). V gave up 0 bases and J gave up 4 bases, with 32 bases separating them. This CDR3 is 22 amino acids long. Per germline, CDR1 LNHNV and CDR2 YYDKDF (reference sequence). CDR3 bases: TGTGCCACCAGCAGAGACGAGATAGGGGATGGTAGAGGAACGGGCGCACCAGATACGCAGTATTTT. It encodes CATSRDEIGDGRGTGAPDTQYF.

The CDR3 protein is CASSRQTSGGYNEQFF. The CDR3 nucleotides read TGTGCCAGCAGCCGCCAAACTAGCGGGGGGTACAATGAGCAGTTCTTC. The rearrangement links TRBV14 to TRBJ2-1; TRBD2 agrees at 12 bases. With V trimmed by 4 bases and J by 4 bases, 5 bases remained unmatched. Germline CDR1 is SGHDN and CDR2 is FVKESK. This CDR3 comprises 16 residues.

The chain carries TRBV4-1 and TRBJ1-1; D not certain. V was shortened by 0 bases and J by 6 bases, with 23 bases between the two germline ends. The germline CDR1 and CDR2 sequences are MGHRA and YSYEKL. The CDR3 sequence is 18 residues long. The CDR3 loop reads CASSQDNVDATRRAEAFF. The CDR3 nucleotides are TGCGCCAGCAGCCAAGATAACGTCGACGCGACTCGGCGAGCTGAAGCTTTCTTT.

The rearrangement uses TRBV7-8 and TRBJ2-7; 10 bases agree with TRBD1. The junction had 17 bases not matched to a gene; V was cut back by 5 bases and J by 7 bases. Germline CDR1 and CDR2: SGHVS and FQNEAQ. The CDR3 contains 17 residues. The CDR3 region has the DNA TGTGCCAGCAGCCCATCCGGTGGGACAGGGGTATCTGATGAGCAGTACTTC. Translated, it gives CASSPSGGTGVSDEQYF.

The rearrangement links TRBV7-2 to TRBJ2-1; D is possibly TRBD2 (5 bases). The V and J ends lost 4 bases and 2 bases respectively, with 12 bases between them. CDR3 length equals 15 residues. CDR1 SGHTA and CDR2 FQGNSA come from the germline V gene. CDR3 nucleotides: TGTGCCAGCAGCTCAAGGAGCGGCCCCTACAATGAGCAGTTCTTC. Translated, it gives CASSSRSGPYNEQFF.